This TCR beta chain was sequenced in a study of blood T cells in healthy people across ages. Findings and caveats of the study: Changes seen in expanded clonotypes were possibly confounded by donor CMV status left unknown.

Samples each yielded at least 6 micrograms of total RNA. Trimming took off 0 bases at V and 6 bases at J, with 5 bases between the two ends. The CDR3 covers 12 residues. The V gene's germline CDR1 is SGHVS and CDR2 FNYEAQ. For the second PCR, which ran for about 7 to 11 cycles, a sample-barcoded 5' primer and a J-beta primer mix were used. MiXCR was run by TCRdb on the 5' RACE reads, yielding one entry per CDR3 protein. The top ten hold 3% to 4.5% of the sample, which has under 800,000 distinct CDR3 sequences, under 25% seen once. This clonotype was counted ten times or more. Its antigen is unknown. The specimen sequenced was blood. The source is a man between 65 and 80 years old in good health. The chain recombines TRBV7-6 with TRBJ1-2; TRBD1 is a possible D gene (5 bases). CDR3 amino acids: CASSLAGHGYTF. The CDR3 coding sequence is TGTGCCAGCAGCTTAGCGGGGCATGGCTACACCTTC.